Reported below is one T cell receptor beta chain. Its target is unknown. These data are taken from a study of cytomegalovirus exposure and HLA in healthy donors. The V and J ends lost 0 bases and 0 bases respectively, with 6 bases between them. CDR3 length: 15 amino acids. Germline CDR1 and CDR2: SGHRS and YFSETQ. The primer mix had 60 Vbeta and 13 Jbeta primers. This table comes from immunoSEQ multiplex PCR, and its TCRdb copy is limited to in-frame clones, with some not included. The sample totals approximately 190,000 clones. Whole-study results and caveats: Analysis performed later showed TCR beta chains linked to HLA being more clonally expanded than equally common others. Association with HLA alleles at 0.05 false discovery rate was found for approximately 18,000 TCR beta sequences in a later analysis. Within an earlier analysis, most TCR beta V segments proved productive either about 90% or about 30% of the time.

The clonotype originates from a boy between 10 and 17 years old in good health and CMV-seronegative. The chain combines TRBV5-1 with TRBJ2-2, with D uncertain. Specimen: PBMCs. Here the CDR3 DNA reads TGCGCCAGCAGCTTGGTACAGTCGAACACCGGGGAGCTGTTTTTT. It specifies CASSLVQSNTGELFF.